These T cell receptor beta chains were read from a single sample in a study of blood T cell repertoires in COVID-19. Sequencing used immunoSEQ multiplex PCR; TCRdb keeps in-frame clones, though not all of them. The sample carries some 240,000 clones, approximately 78% recorded once. The source material was peripheral blood. These receptors all come from a woman between 65 and 79 years old with COVID-19, enrolled during active disease. Each CDR3 is given with its conserved first and last residue. A D gene is named only where the DNA matches it firmly. Clone size appears in some rows only: once, few, many, or a class for an expanded clone.

d_gene	abundance	v_gene	j_gene	CDR3aa	CDR3nt
.	.	TRBV27	TRBJ1-6	CASSLWSSRVSYNSPLHF	TGTGCCAGCAGTTTATGGTCCAGCAGGGTGTCCTATAATTCACCCCTCCACTTT
.	.	TRBV9	TRBJ1-2	CASSDHRDTFYGYTF	TGTGCCAGCAGCGACCACCGGGACACATTCTATGGCTACACCTTC
.	once	TRBV19	TRBJ1-1	CASSMGGATTEAFF	TGTGCCAGTAGTATGGGAGGGGCCACAACTGAAGCTTTCTTT
.	.	TRBV6-2/TRBV6-3	TRBJ1-2	CASSYSRGNGYTF	TGTGCCAGCAGTTACTCGAGAGGTAATGGCTACACCTTC
.	.	TRBV19	TRBJ1-2	CASSTPPGFYGYTF	TGTGCCAGTAGTACCCCCCCGGGATTCTATGGCTACACCTTC
.	few	TRBV6-5	TRBJ2-1	CASSYDSYNEQFF	TGTGCCAGCAGTTACGACTCATACAATGAGCAGTTCTTC
TRBD1	.	TRBV6-5	TRBJ2-7	CASSQTRTGPREQYF	TGTGCCAGCAGTCAGACCCGGACAGGGCCTAGAGAGCAGTACTTC
TRBD1	.	TRBV6-6	TRBJ2-7	CASSYSGQGNEQYF	TGTGCCAGCAGTTACTCAGGACAGGGGAACGAGCAGTACTTC
TRBD1	.	TRBV27	TRBJ2-2	CASRQGTGNIGELFF	TGTGCCAGCAGACAAGGGACAGGGAACATCGGGGAGCTGTTTTTT
TRBD1	.	TRBV30	TRBJ1-5	CAWGTGGASNQPQHF	TGTGCCTGGGGGACAGGGGGCGCCAGCAATCAGCCCCAGCATTTT
TRBD2	.	TRBV6-6	TRBJ2-5	CASSSTSGRFLETQYF	TGTGCCAGCAGTTCAACTAGCGGGAGGTTCCTAGAGACCCAGTACTTC